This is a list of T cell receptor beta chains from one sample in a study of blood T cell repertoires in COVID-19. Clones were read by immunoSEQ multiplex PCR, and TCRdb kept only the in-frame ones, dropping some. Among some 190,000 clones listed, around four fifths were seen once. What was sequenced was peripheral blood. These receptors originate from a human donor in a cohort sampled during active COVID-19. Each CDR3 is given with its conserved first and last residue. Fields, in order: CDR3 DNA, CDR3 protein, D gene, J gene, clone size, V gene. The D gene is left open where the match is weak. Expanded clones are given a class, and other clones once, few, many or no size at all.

TGTGCCAGACAGCGGGTTAACACTGAAGCTTTCTTT	CARQRVNTEAFF	NA	TRBJ1-1	NA	TRBV21-1
TGTGCCAGCAGCGGGGCTAGTGAGACCCAGTACTTC	CASSGASETQYF	NA	TRBJ2-5	NA	TRBV11-1
TGTGCCAGCAGCTGGACAGGGGGAAACCAGCCCCAGCATTTT	CASSWTGGNQPQHF	TRBD1	TRBJ1-5	NA	TRBV6-6
TGTGCCAGCAGCCAAGCGGGGGGCTTCATTCGGAATGAGCAGTTCTTC	CASSQAGGFIRNEQFF	NA	TRBJ2-1	NA	TRBV14
TGTGCCAGCTCGGCTGGGGCCTCTGGAAACACCATATATTTT	CASSAGASGNTIYF	NA	TRBJ1-3	NA	TRBV18
TGTGCCAGCAGCGTAGGACTAGCGGGGGCGGCAGATACGCAGTATTTT	CASSVGLAGAADTQYF	TRBD2	TRBJ2-3	NA	TRBV9
TGTGCCAGCAGGACAGGGGGTCATGAGCAGTTCTTC	CASRTGGHEQFF	TRBD1	TRBJ2-1	NA	TRBV6-5
TGTGCCAGCAGCTTAACCCCCGGGGTAGGAGAAGCTTTCTTT	CASSLTPGVGEAFF	NA	TRBJ1-1	once	TRBV7-6
TGTGCCAGCAGCCAAGGGGGGGGAAACTATGGCTACACCTTC	CASSQGGGNYGYTF	NA	TRBJ1-2	NA	TRBV3-1/TRBV3-2
TGTGCCAGCAGCTTCACGGAGGCTTTCTCTGGAAACACCATATATTTT	CASSFTEAFSGNTIYF	NA	TRBJ1-3	NA	TRBV5-6
TGTGCCAGCAGTCGGTCGACAGGGAGCTCCTATAATTCACCCCTCCACTTT	CASSRSTGSSYNSPLHF	TRBD1	TRBJ1-6	NA	TRBV6-6
TGCGCCAGCAGCCAAGTGTCCGGACTCGGAAAAGCCTACGAGCAGTACTTC	CASSQVSGLGKAYEQYF	NA	TRBJ2-7	NA	TRBV4-1
TGTGCCACCAGCGGAATACTTACAGTCCAAGAGACCCAGTACTTC	CATSGILTVQETQYF	NA	TRBJ2-5	NA	TRBV15
TGCGCCAGCAGCCTGAGACAGGGGGCGCAGTACAATGAGCAGTTCTTC	CASSLRQGAQYNEQFF	TRBD1	TRBJ2-1	once	TRBV5-1
TGTGCCAGCAGCCGATATGGACAGGGGAGGAATGAAAAACTGTTTTTT	CASSRYGQGRNEKLFF	TRBD1	TRBJ1-4	NA	TRBV6-2/TRBV6-3
TGTGCCAGTAGTGTCTACGGGGAGGGGGACTACGAGCAGTACTTC	CASSVYGEGDYEQYF	NA	TRBJ2-7	NA	TRBV19
TGTGCCACCAGTGACCCCGAGGTAGGGGGCTATGGCTACACCTTC	CATSDPEVGGYGYTF	NA	TRBJ1-2	NA	TRBV24-1